This is a list of T cell receptor beta chains from one sample in a study of regulatory T cells in long-lasting Graves disease. One entry per CDR3 protein results from TCRdb running MiXCR on the multiplex PCR reads. The sample lists 350,000 to 450,000 distinct CDR3 sequences, less than 25% occurring once. The starting material was peripheral blood mononuclear cells (PBMCs), obtained when the disease was refractory, from a patient treated with antithyroid drugs. These receptor sequences come from a female donor with Graves disease. CDR3s include the opening cysteine and the closing phenylalanine or tryptophan. D genes are given only for firm matches. The listing skips clone size in some rows; elsewhere it reads once, few, many or a size class.

D: TRBD1
V: TRBV12-3/TRBV12-4
size: few
J: TRBJ2-2
DNA: TGTGCCAGCAGAACTCCCGGGACAGGGCGGACCGGGGAGCTGTTTTTT
CDR3: CASRTPGTGRTGELFF

D: NA
V: TRBV28
size: NA
J: TRBJ1-5
DNA: TGTGCCAGCAGCCCCCCATGGGAGGATCAGCCCGAGCATTTT
CDR3: CASSPPWEDQPEHF

D: TRBD2
V: TRBV6-1
size: few
J: TRBJ2-1
DNA: TGTGCCAGCAATCCGGGACTAGCGGGAGGATCCTACAATGAGCAGTTCTTC
CDR3: CASNPGLAGGSYNEQFF

D: NA
V: TRBV6-1
size: NA
J: TRBJ2-2
DNA: TGTGCCAGCAGTACACCGAGGAGCGGGGAGCTGTTTTTT
CDR3: CASSTPRSGELFF

D: TRBD1
V: TRBV20-1
size: NA
J: TRBJ2-3
DNA: TGCAGTGCACAACTCACCGGGACAGGGAGAAATACGCAGTATTTT
CDR3: CSAQLTGTGRNTQYF

D: NA
V: TRBV29-1
size: NA
J: TRBJ2-7
DNA: TGCAGCGTTGAAGGGTCGGCCGAGCAGTACTTC
CDR3: CSVEGSAEQYF

D: TRBD2
V: TRBV10-3
size: NA
J: TRBJ2-7
DNA: TGTGCCATCAGTGATGGCGGGAGCGACGAGCAGTACTTC
CDR3: CAISDGGSDEQYF

D: TRBD2
V: TRBV19
size: few
J: TRBJ2-7
DNA: TGTGCCAGTATGCCTAGCGGATACTCCTACGAGCAGTACTTC
CDR3: CASMPSGYSYEQYF

D: NA
V: TRBV20-1
size: NA
J: TRBJ2-1
DNA: TGCAGTGCTAGTTTTGGGGTCAATGAGCAGTTCTTC
CDR3: CSASFGVNEQFF

D: NA
V: TRBV7-2
size: many
J: TRBJ2-7
DNA: TGTGCCAGCAGGGTGGGTACAGAGCAGTACTTC
CDR3: CASRVGTEQYF

D: NA
V: TRBV7-2
size: many
J: TRBJ1-2
DNA: TGTGCCAGCAGCCTTAGAGCAGACGGCGGCGCCTATGGCTACACCTTC
CDR3: CASSLRADGGAYGYTF

D: NA
V: TRBV19
size: many
J: TRBJ2-2
DNA: TGTGCCAGCAGTATCACCGGGGAGCTGTTTTTT
CDR3: CASSITGELFF

D: TRBD1
V: TRBV19
size: NA
J: TRBJ2-3
DNA: TGTGCCAGTAGCGCGGGACAGGGGGCCGTGGGTAGCGAGGGAGATACGCAGTATTTT
CDR3: CASSAGQGAVGSEGDTQYF

D: TRBD2
V: TRBV12-3/TRBV12-4
size: NA
J: TRBJ2-1
DNA: TGTGCCAGCAGTTTAGGGGGAGGGCCGTCTGGGAATGAGCAGTTCTTC
CDR3: CASSLGGGPSGNEQFF